A single sample is the source of the 17 T cell receptor beta chains below, sequenced in a study of CD8 T cells in ankylosing spondylitis. TCRdb reprocessed the 5' RACE reads with MiXCR, giving one entry per CDR3 protein. The sample records around 340,000 distinct CDR3 sequences, more than 20% being singletons. The sequencing input was blood, either unsorted or a sorted T cell fraction (not recorded which). These receptors all stem from a male donor with ankylosing spondylitis or in good health (not recorded which).

J is TRBJ2-1 and V is TRBV29-1, with 10 bases fitting TRBD1. Germline V gene sequence: CDR1 SQVTM, CDR2 ANQGSEA. V was pared by 5 bases and J by 3 bases, with 4 bases of the junction left unmatched. The CDR3 spans 14 residues. CDR3 residues: CSVTGTGVYNEQFF. As DNA, the CDR3 is TGCAGCGTTACCGGGACAGGGGTCTACAATGAGCAGTTCTTC.

This chain joins TRBV20-1 and TRBJ2-3, with 9 bases identical to TRBD2. Unmatched junction bases numbered 1, after V lost 1 base and J lost 5 bases. CDR3 length: 13 residues. Germline CDR1 DFQATT, CDR2 SNEGSKA (reference sequence). The CDR3 nucleotides are TGCAGTGCTAGAGGGCGGGGGGGAGATACGCAGTATTTT. It is translated as CSARGRGGDTQYF.

This clonotype was seen a few times. In nucleotides, the CDR3 is TGTGCCTGGACCGCGCTGGGCAGGGAGAACACCGGGGAGCTGTTTTTT. This translates into CAWTALGRENTGELFF. The V and J genes are TRBV30 and TRBJ2-2; D is possibly TRBD1 (5 bases). CDR1 is GTSNPN and CDR2 is SVGIG in the germline V gene (reference sequence). Trimming pared 4 bases from V and 1 base from J, leaving 16 bases between. The CDR3 loop spans 16 amino acids. The variable domain in full, with the rest retrieved from reference TRBV30 and TRBJ2-2, is SQTIHQWPATLVQPVGSPLSLECTVEGTSNPNLYWYRQAAGRGLQLLFYSVGIGQISSEVPQNLSASRPQDRQFILSSKKLLLSDSGFYLCAWTALGRENTGELFFGEGSRLTVL.

This clonotype was seen more than once but under ten times. The chain combines TRBV28 with TRBJ2-7, with TRBD1 as a possible D gene (6 bases). V dropped 3 bases and J dropped 2 bases, with 17 bases sitting between them. Germline values: CDR1 MDHEN, CDR2 SYDVKM. The CDR3 sequence is 16 residues long. Here the CDR3 reads CASSFVFGTLTYEQYF. The DNA of the CDR3 is TGTGCCAGCAGTTTTGTGTTTGGGACACTAACCTACGAGCAGTACTTC.

This clonotype was seen more than once but under ten times. The rearrangement links TRBV4-1 to TRBJ2-7; possibly TRBD1 for D (6 bases). The germline V gene encodes CDR1 MGHRA and CDR2 YSYEKL. Trimming left V 6 bases short and J 2 bases short, with 11 bases between. The CDR3 has 13 amino acids. CDR3 protein: CASSKGGTYEQYF. CDR3 coding DNA: TGCGCCAGCAGTAAAGGGGGAACCTACGAGCAGTACTTC.

This clonotype has more than one count but fewer than ten. The V call is TRBV20-1, the J call TRBJ1-4, with no clear D. V lost 6 bases, J lost 5 bases, and 19 bases lay in between. Looked up from germline, CDR1 is DFQATT and CDR2 is SNEGSKA (reference sequence). The CDR3 sequence is 15 residues long. CDR3 sequence reads: CSADQYGVTNEKLFF. DNA for the CDR3: TGCAGTGCCGACCAGTACGGGGTTACCAATGAAAAACTGTTTTTT.

The CDR3 reads CASSHRGSGANVLTF. DNA for the CDR3: TGTGCCAGCAGCCACAGGGGCTCTGGGGCCAACGTCCTGACTTTC. This rearrangement joins TRBV3-1 to TRBJ2-6; tentatively, D is TRBD1 (6 bases). In germline, CDR1 is LGHDT, CDR2 YNNKEL (reference sequence). The V end was cut by 3 bases, the J end by 0 bases, with 6 bases between. The CDR3 runs to 15 residues.

J is TRBJ2-1 and V is TRBV20-1, with D hard to call. The CDR3 consists of 12 residues. Germline CDR1 and CDR2: DFQATT and SNEGSKA (reference sequence). The V gene lost 6 bases and the J gene lost 0 bases, with 6 bases spanning the gap. CDR3 nucleotide sequence: TGCAGTGCCCCCGGCTCCTACAATGAGCAGTTCTTC. Its translation: CSAPGSYNEQFF.

There are many counts of this clonotype. The chain employs TRBV24-1 and TRBJ2-7, with D perhaps assigned TRBD1 or TRBD2 (5 bases each). The CDR3 extends over 11 amino acids. Trimming left V 4 bases short and J 10 bases short, with 10 bases between. Germline CDR1 and CDR2: KGHDR and SFDVKD. CDR3 in DNA: TGTGCCACCAGTGACAGGGACGGCCAGTACTTC. It codes for CATSDRDGQYF.

The chain combines TRBV27 with TRBJ2-7, with D unresolved. This CDR3 has 13 residues. V lost 2 bases and J 2 bases, leaving 7 bases between the germline ends. Germline V CDR1 and CDR2: MNHEY, SMNVEV (reference sequence). As DNA, the CDR3 is TGTGCCAGCAGTTTAACGCGAACCTACGAGCAGTACTTC. Amino acids: CASSLTRTYEQYF.

This clonotype was observed a handful of times. CDR3 nucleotide sequence: TGTGCCAGCAGTGAAGTAGGGAGGGGCGGCACTGAAGCTTTCTTT. Translating gives CASSEVGRGGTEAFF. This chain joins TRBV2 and TRBJ1-1, with D possibly matching TRBD1 (5 bases). The length of the CDR3 is 15 residues. V shed 1 base and J shed 4 bases, with 13 bases lying between them. Germline V gene lookup returns CDR1 SNHLY and CDR2 FYNNEI.

The V call is TRBV4-1, the J call TRBJ2-2; D gene uncertain. Germline V gene sequence: CDR1 MGHRA, CDR2 YSYEKL. V shed 1 base and J shed 3 bases, with 6 bases lying between them. CDR3 length: 14 residues. The CDR3 loop reads CASSQASYTGELFF. CDR3 in DNA: TGCGCCAGCAGCCAAGCTAGTTACACCGGGGAGCTGTTTTTT.

In this sample, this clonotype turned up a few times. The chain combines TRBV29-1 with TRBJ2-7, with a possible D match to TRBD2 (6 bases). V was shortened by 1 base and J by 3 bases, with 10 bases between the two germline ends. This CDR3 has 13 residues. The germline V gene encodes CDR1 SQVTM and CDR2 ANQGSEA. The CDR3 loop is CSVEGGMNYEQYF. The CDR3 DNA is TGCAGCGTTGAAGGCGGGATGAACTACGAGCAGTACTTC.

The V and J genes are TRBV28 and TRBJ2-7; TRBD2 matches at 10 bases. The junction had 10 bases not matched to a gene; V was cut back by 3 bases and J by 2 bases. The germline gives CDR1 MDHEN, CDR2 SYDVKM. This CDR3 is built from 17 residues. CDR3 region: CASSFGTSDKGAYEQYF. CDR3 nucleotides: TGTGCCAGCAGTTTCGGGACTAGCGATAAAGGGGCCTACGAGCAGTACTTC.

The table lists this clonotype with a few counts. The chain combines TRBV12-3 or TRBV12-4 with TRBJ1-1; weak D call: TRBD1 (5 bases). This CDR3 is built from 15 residues. The V gene lost 1 base and the J gene lost 3 bases, with 12 bases spanning the gap. CDR3 DNA sequence: TGTGCCAGCAGTTTAGTGATGGGGGTAGACACTGAAGCTTTCTTT. Protein sequence: CASSLVMGVDTEAFF.

The count of this clonotype is one. The V and J genes are TRBV4-1 and TRBJ1-5; D not resolved. The CDR3 is made up of 13 amino acids. Germline lookup yields CDR1 MGHRA and CDR2 YSYEKL. V was pared by 1 base and J by 9 bases, with 10 bases between. The CDR3 here is CASSQVLARPQHF. CDR3 DNA sequence: TGCGCCAGCAGCCAAGTTCTGGCTCGGCCCCAGCATTTT.

In its sample, this clonotype was seen a few times. The gene calls are TRBV25-1 and TRBJ2-5; D is possibly TRBD1 or TRBD2 (6 bases each). Germline V lookup: CDR1 MGHDK, CDR2 SYGVNS. The ends were cut back, 5 bases at V and 5 bases at J, with 21 bases in the middle. The CDR3 spans 16 residues. The CDR3 sequence is CASSQRGGIRQETQYF. The CDR3 region has the DNA TGTGCCAGCAGTCAGAGAGGGGGGATTAGGCAGGAGACCCAGTACTTC.